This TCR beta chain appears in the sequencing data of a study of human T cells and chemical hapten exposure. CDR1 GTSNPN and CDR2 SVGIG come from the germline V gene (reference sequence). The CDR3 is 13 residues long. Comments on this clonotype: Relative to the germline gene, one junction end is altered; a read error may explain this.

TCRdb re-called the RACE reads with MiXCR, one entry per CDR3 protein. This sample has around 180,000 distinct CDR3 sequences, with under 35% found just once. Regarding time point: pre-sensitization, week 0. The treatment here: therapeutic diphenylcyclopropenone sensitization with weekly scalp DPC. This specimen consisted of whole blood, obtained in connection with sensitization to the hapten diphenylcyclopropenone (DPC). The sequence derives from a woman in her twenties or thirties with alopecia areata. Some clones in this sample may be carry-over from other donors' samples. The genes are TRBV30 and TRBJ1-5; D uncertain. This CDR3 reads CARSVEGDQPQHF. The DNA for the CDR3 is TGTGCCCGGAGTGTAGAGGGTGATCAGCCCCAGCATTTT.